This TCR beta chain was sequenced for a study of blood T cell repertoires in COVID-19. For the study at large: Samples of COVID-19 (acute and convalescent) were obtained from the United States, Italy and Spain.

Authors' methods: Estimation of nucleated cell counts relied on the amplification of reference gene primers. Only in-frame clones appear in the TCRdb table, and some are missing; sequencing was by immunoSEQ multiplex PCR. V and J calls and clone size are copied from that table; D and trimming were computed from the DNA. The sample consists of roughly 200,000 clones, 86% of them appearing once. Ages ranged from about 18 to 89 years, with residence in 24 US areas. Donors were grouped by their self-reported clinical history. The CDR3 is 12 residues long. Looked up from germline, CDR1 is MGHDK and CDR2 is SYGVNS. Trimming pared 1 base from V and 7 bases from J, leaving 7 bases between.

This receptor was obtained from a woman in her 40s with acute COVID-19. The chain uses TRBV25-1 and TRBJ1-1; no reliable D call. The sequenced sample was PBMCs or T cells enriched from blood (not recorded which). CDR3 sequence reads: CASSEFGNEAFF. DNA of the CDR3: TGTGCCAGCAGTGAATTCGGGAATGAAGCTTTCTTT.